Presented here are 9 T cell receptor beta chains from one specimen sequenced in a study of blood T cell repertoires in COVID-19. The table came from immunoSEQ multiplex PCR; TCRdb's copy has only in-frame clones and leaves some out. The profile covers tens of thousands of clones, with 88% appearing a single time and about 4.8% taken by the ten largest. Sequenced material: peripheral blood. The source is a human donor in a cohort sampled during active COVID-19.

This chain connects TRBV5-4 to TRBJ1-2; 8 bases are a match to TRBD1. CDR1 is SGHNT, CDR2 YYREEE, per germline (reference sequence). This CDR3 is 17 amino acids long. Trimming removed 3 bases from V and 0 bases from J; junction bases left unmatched: 10. The CDR3 sequence: CASSSMMGQESNYGYTF. DNA for the CDR3: TGTGCCAGCAGCTCCATGATGGGACAGGAATCTAACTATGGCTACACCTTC.

The V and J genes are TRBV27 and TRBJ2-7; 11 bases match TRBD2. Losses at the gene ends were 5 bases for V and 7 bases for J; bases not matched to a gene: 19. CDR1 and CDR2 from the germline V gene are MNHEY and SMNVEV (reference sequence). The CDR3 contains 18 residues. CDR3 bases: TGTGCCAGCAGTCTGCGGTATAGCGGGAGGGGGAACGGTGATGAGCAGTACTTC. Its protein product is CASSLRYSGRGNGDEQYF.

The chain has TRBV9 and TRBJ1-5, with 9 bases lining up with TRBD1. With 0 bases clipped from V and 6 bases from J, the junction kept 4 bases outside the gene matches. The germline CDR1 and CDR2 sequences are SGDLS and YYNGEE. This CDR3 has 15 residues. The CDR3 region is CASSVGGDRAQPQHF. In nucleotides, the CDR3 is TGTGCCAGCAGCGTAGGGGGGGACAGGGCTCAGCCCCAGCATTTT.

The table lists this clone with a count of one. The chain uses TRBV11-3 and TRBJ2-3, with TRBD2 as a possible D gene (5 bases). Trimming stripped 5 bases from V and 6 bases from J, with 12 bases between. The CDR3 runs 13 residues. Germline V lookup: CDR1 SGHNT, CDR2 YENEEA. The CDR3 bases are TGTGCCAGCAGCAAACTGATAGCGGATACGCAGTATTTT. It specifies CASSKLIADTQYF.

The rearrangement links TRBV30 to TRBJ2-3, with TRBD1 as a possible D gene (6 bases). This CDR3 is 12 amino acids long. Germline assignment: CDR1 GTSNPN and CDR2 SVGIG (reference sequence). V was pared by 8 bases and J by 4 bases, with 13 bases between. As DNA, the CDR3 is TGTGCCGGTAGACAGGAACCAGATACGCAGTATTTT. Translated: CAGRQEPDTQYF.

This clone came up once. The chain links TRBV7-9 to TRBJ2-7, with D perhaps TRBD1 (6 bases). Germline CDR1 and CDR2: SEHNR and FQNEAQ (reference sequence). The CDR3 runs 17 residues. V lost 1 base and J 2 bases, leaving 18 bases between the germline ends. This CDR3 reads CASSLDYDRRKTYEQYF. CDR3 DNA sequence: TGTGCCAGCAGCTTAGATTATGACAGGAGAAAGACCTACGAGCAGTACTTC. The entire variable domain, with the rest obtained from reference TRBV7-9 and TRBJ2-7, is as follows: DTGVSQNPRHKITKRGQNVTFRCDPISEHNRLYWYRQTLGQGPEFLTYFQNEAQLEKSRLLSDRFSAERPKGSFSTLEIQRTEQGDSAMYLCASSLDYDRRKTYEQYFGPGTRLTVT.

The gene calls are TRBV28 and TRBJ2-5; D perhaps matches TRBD1 (6 bases). The germline gives CDR1 MDHEN, CDR2 SYDVKM. Trimming shortened V by 7 bases and J by 2 bases, and 14 bases separated the two germline ends. CDR3 size: 14 residues. CDR3 loop: CASNGRGFQETQYF. The CDR3 DNA sequence: TGTGCCAGCAATGGCAGGGGCTTTCAAGAGACCCAGTACTTC. Looking up the rest from reference TRBV28 and TRBJ2-5 gives the full variable domain: DVKVTQSSRYLVKRTGEKVFLECVQDMDHENMFWYRQDPGLGLRLIYFSYDVKMKEKGDIPEGYSVSREKKERFSLILESASTNQTSMYLCASNGRGFQETQYFGPGTRLLVL.

The chain recombines TRBV7-8 with TRBJ2-2; D is undetermined. V was clipped by 11 bases and J by 6 bases, with 13 bases between them. The CDR3 runs 12 residues. Germline V CDR1 and CDR2: SGHVS, FQNEAQ. CDR3 DNA sequence: TGTGCCTCCCCATCCCAGGCCGGGGAGCTGTTTTTT. As protein: CASPSQAGELFF.

The J gene is TRBJ2-5, the V gene TRBV5-4, with D possibly being TRBD2 (7 bases). The CDR3 is made up of 14 amino acids. V lost 4 bases to trimming and J lost 5 bases, with 15 bases between them. Germline V gives CDR1 SGHNT, CDR2 YYREEE (reference sequence). CDR3 amino acids: CASSPRGGRETQYF. CDR3 DNA sequence: TGTGCCAGCAGCCCTAGGGGGGGGAGGGAGACCCAGTACTTC.